A single sample is the source of the 9 T cell receptor beta chains below, sequenced in a study of graft-versus-host responses after intestinal transplantation. This table comes from immunoSEQ multiplex PCR, and its TCRdb copy is limited to in-frame clones, with some not included. The sample includes some 87,000 clones, 80% to 95% of them seen just once. Which antigens these TCRs recognize remains unknown. This material consisted of unstimulated CD4+ T cells sorted from spleen or lymph node cells, taken before intestinal transplant. These receptors were taken from a human donor who received an intestinal transplant.

The chain combines TRBV27 with TRBJ2-7, with D unclear. V was shortened by 2 bases and J by 2 bases, with 10 bases between the two germline ends. This CDR3 has 14 amino acids. Germline V gene data show CDR1 as MNHEY and CDR2 as SMNVEV (reference sequence). CDR3: CASSLSSLTYEQYF. The CDR3, as DNA: TGTGCCAGCAGTTTAAGCTCCCTTACCTACGAGCAGTACTTC.

The rearrangement uses TRBV18 and TRBJ1-5, with 7 bases fitting TRBD1. After removal of 1 base from V and 11 bases from J, the junction contained 5 bases not matched to a gene. The CDR3 contains 13 residues. Germline loops: CDR1 KGHSH, CDR2 LQKENI. The CDR3 here is CASSPQQGEAQHF. The DNA of the CDR3 is TGTGCCAGCTCACCACAGCAGGGGGAAGCCCAGCATTTT. Full variable domain (outside the CDR3, taken from reference TRBV18 and TRBJ1-5): NAGVMQNPRHLVRRRGQEARLRCSPMKGHSHVYWYRQLPEEGLKFMVYLQKENIIDESGMPKERFSAEFPKEGPSILRIQQVVRGDSAAYFCASSPQQGEAQHFGDGTRLSIL.

V gene TRBV4-1 combines with J gene TRBJ2-7; 9 positions match TRBD1. The ends lost 1 base at V and 3 bases at J; junction bases unmatched: 4. This CDR3 region has 15 residues. In germline, CDR1 is MGHRA, CDR2 YSYEKL. CDR3 residues: CASSQAVTGGYEQYF. Written as DNA, the CDR3 is TGCGCCAGCAGCCAAGCTGTGACAGGGGGCTACGAGCAGTACTTC.

The chain combines TRBV5-1 with TRBJ2-7; the match to TRBD2 covers 9 bases. The CDR3 has 14 amino acids. After removal of 3 bases from V and 1 base from J, the junction contained 2 bases not matched to a gene. From germline, CDR1 is SGHRS and CDR2 YFSETQ. CDR3: CASSYSGGSYEQYF. In DNA, the CDR3 is TGCGCCAGCAGCTATAGCGGGGGTTCCTACGAGCAGTACTTC.

V and J are TRBV5-1 and TRBJ2-7, with TRBD1 identical over 8 bases. The CDR3 runs 14 residues. Germline V gene sequence: CDR1 SGHRS, CDR2 YFSETQ. The trim removed 4 bases at V and 2 bases at J, leaving 5 bases unmatched. The CDR3 loop is CASSARTGPYEQYF. CDR3 in DNA: TGCGCCAGCAGCGCCCGGACAGGGCCCTACGAGCAGTACTTC. The full variable domain, rest sourced from reference TRBV5-1 and TRBJ2-7, is KAGVTQTPRYLIKTRGQQVTLSCSPISGHRSVSWYQQTPGQGLQFLFEYFSETQRNKGNFPGRFSGRQFSNSRSEMNVSTLELGDSALYLCASSARTGPYEQYFGPGTRLTVT.

The chain recombines TRBV29-1 with TRBJ2-3; the D gene is possibly TRBD2 (6 bases). The V and J ends lost 4 bases and 0 bases respectively, with 17 bases between them. The CDR3 is 16 residues long. The germline gives CDR1 SQVTM, CDR2 ANQGSEA. In DNA, the CDR3 is TGCAGCGTTGGATCGCGCGGGACCCCTAGCACAGATACGCAGTATTTT. Translating gives CSVGSRGTPSTDTQYF.

V is TRBV7-7 and J is TRBJ1-5, with D unresolved. This CDR3 region has 13 residues. The ends were cut back, 1 base at V and 3 bases at J, with 4 bases in the middle. Germline assignment: CDR1 SSHAT and CDR2 FNYEAQ (reference sequence). The CDR3 sequence: CASSLDHNQPQHF. CDR3 DNA: TGTGCCAGCAGCTTAGATCACAATCAGCCCCAGCATTTT.

The genes are TRBV21-1 and TRBJ2-7; the D call TRBD1 from the table was never checked on the DNA. TRBV21-1 is recorded as a pseudogene. The CDR3 is made up of 17 amino acids. This chain's CDR3 is CASSGTSHRVLPYEQYF. The CDR3 bases are TGTGCCAGCAGCGGAACTTCCCACAGGGTACTTCCTTACGAGCAGTACTTC.

The chain joins TRBV5-4 to TRBJ1-1; TRBD1 matches 7 bases. The V segment lost 4 bases and the J segment 1 base; nucleotides outside the gene matches: 4. CDR1 is SGHNT, CDR2 YYREEE, per germline (reference sequence). The CDR3 is made up of 14 amino acids. CDR3 protein: CASSRTGENTEAFF. In DNA form, the CDR3 reads TGTGCCAGCAGCCGAACAGGGGAGAACACTGAAGCTTTCTTT.